This T cell receptor beta chain stems from a study of T cell responses to AZD1222 COVID-19 vaccine. After removal of 1 base from V and 0 bases from J, the junction contained 9 bases not matched to a gene. This CDR3 comprises 19 residues. Germline CDR1 and CDR2: MNHNS and SASEGT. Generated by immunoSEQ multiplex PCR, the TCRdb table keeps only in-frame clones and is missing some. The sample shows some 160,000 clones, around nine tenths of them seen only once. This rearrangement joins TRBV6-1 to TRBJ2-7; TRBD2 matches at 13 bases. This sequence was found in an adult in good health. The specimen comprised peripheral blood, sampled on day 0 of AZD1222 vaccination. CDR3 DNA sequence: TGTGCCAGCAGTGAAGTCGAGAAAGGGACTAGCGGGACCTCCTACGAGCAGTACTTC. Its translation is CASSEVEKGTSGTSYEQYF.